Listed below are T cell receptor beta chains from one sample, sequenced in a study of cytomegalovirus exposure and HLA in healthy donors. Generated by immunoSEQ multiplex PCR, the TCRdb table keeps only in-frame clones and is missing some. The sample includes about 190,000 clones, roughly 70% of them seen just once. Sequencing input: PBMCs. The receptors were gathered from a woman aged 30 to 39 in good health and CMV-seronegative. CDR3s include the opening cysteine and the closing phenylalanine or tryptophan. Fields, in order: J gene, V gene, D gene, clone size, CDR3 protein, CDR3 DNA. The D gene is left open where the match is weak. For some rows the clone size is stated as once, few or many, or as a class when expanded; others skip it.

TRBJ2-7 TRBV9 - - CASNRGGTGHHEQYF TGTGCCAGCAACCGGGGGGGGACAGGGCACCACGAGCAGTACTTC
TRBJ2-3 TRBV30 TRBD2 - CAWGFRLAGVLDTQYF TGTGCCTGGGGGTTCCGACTAGCGGGAGTCTTGGATACGCAGTATTTT
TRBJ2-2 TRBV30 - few CAWVRQVPRTGELFF TGTGCCTGGGTGAGACAGGTTCCACGCACCGGGGAGCTGTTTTTT
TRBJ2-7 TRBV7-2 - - CASSILGDSSYEQYF TGTGCCAGCAGCATTTTGGGGGACTCCTCCTACGAGCAGTACTTC
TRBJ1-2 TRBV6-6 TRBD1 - CASTTGWQGDGYTF TGTGCCAGCACCACGGGGTGGCAGGGGGATGGCTACACCTTC
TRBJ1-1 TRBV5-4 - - CASSAGYTEAFF TGTGCCAGCAGCGCAGGGTACACTGAAGCTTTCTTT
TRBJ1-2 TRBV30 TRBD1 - CAWKPGTGFIYGYTF TGTGCCTGGAAGCCAGGGACAGGGTTTATCTATGGCTACACCTTC
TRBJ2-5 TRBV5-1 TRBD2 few CASSHNRLAGYQETQYF TGCGCCAGCAGTCATAACCGACTAGCGGGGTACCAAGAGACCCAGTACTTC
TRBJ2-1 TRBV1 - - CTSSQSWGGSNNEQFF TGCACCAGCAGCCAGTCGTGGGGGGGGTCCAACAATGAGCAGTTCTTC
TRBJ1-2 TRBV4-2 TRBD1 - CASSQDPGGGYTF TGTGCCAGCAGCCAAGATCCAGGGGGGGGCTACACCTTC
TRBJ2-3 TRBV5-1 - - CASRVGVGANTDTQYF TGCGCCAGCAGGGTGGGAGTGGGGGCGAACACAGATACGCAGTATTTT
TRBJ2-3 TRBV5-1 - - CASSLEFPGTDTQYF TGCGCCAGCAGCTTGGAATTCCCCGGCACAGATACGCAGTATTTT
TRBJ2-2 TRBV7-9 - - CASSFNGANTGELFF TGTGCCAGCAGCTTCAACGGGGCGAACACCGGGGAGCTGTTTTTT
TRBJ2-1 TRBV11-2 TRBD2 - CASSFTPGLVLNEQFF TGTGCCAGCAGCTTTACTCCGGGACTAGTCCTCAATGAGCAGTTCTTC
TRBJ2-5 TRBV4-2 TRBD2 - CASSQGTSGRLETQYF TGTGCCAGCAGCCAAGGGACTAGCGGGAGGTTGGAGACCCAGTACTTC
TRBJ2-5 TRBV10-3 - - CAISDDLEQETQYF TGTGCCATCAGTGACGACTTAGAACAAGAGACCCAGTACTTC
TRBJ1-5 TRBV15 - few CATSRDWAPNQPQHF TGTGCCACCAGCAGAGATTGGGCCCCCAATCAGCCCCAGCATTTT
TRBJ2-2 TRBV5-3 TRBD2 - CARSLARGVVFGTSGTGELFF TGTGCCAGAAGCTTGGCTAGAGGAGTCGTGTTCGGGACTAGCGGCACCGGGGAGCTGTTTTTT
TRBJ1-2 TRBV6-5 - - CASSYSPGRGYTF TGTGCCAGCAGTTACTCCCCCGGGAGAGGCTACACCTTC
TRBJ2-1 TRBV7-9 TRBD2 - CASSPWASGSNTRNEQFF TGTGCCAGCAGCCCCTGGGCCAGCGGGAGCAACACACGCAATGAGCAGTTCTTC
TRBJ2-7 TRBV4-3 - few CASSQDETIPSYEQYF TGCGCCAGCAGCCAAGATGAGACTATCCCCTCCTACGAGCAGTACTTC
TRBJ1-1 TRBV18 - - CASSSDEAFF TGTGCCAGCTCAAGCGATGAAGCTTTCTTT
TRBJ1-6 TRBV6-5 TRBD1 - CASSYSTGTGNSPLHF TGTGCCAGCAGTTACTCGACAGGGACAGGGAATTCACCCCTCCACTTT
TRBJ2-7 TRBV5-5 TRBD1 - CASSFGTGNYEQYF TGTGCCAGCAGCTTTGGGACAGGGAACTACGAGCAGTACTTC
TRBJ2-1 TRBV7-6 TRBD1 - CASSWGQGDEQFF TGTGCCAGCTCCTGGGGACAGGGCGATGAGCAGTTCTTC
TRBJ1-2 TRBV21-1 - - CASSKVPGLYGYTF TGTGCCAGCAGCAAAGTGCCAGGGCTTTATGGCTACACCTTC
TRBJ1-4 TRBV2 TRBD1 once CASSDPGTGHTTNEKLFF TGTGCCAGCAGTGACCCCGGGACAGGTCACACAACTAATGAAAAACTGTTTTTT
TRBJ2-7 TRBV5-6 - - CASSLVRDSPYEQYF TGTGCCAGCAGCTTGGTCCGGGATAGTCCCTACGAGCAGTACTTC
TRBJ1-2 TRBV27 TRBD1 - CASSFHSRQGDGYTF TGTGCCAGCAGTTTCCACTCACGACAGGGTGATGGCTACACCTTC
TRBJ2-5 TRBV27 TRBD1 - CASSAGTGKQYF TGTGCCAGCAGTGCCGGGACAGGGAAGCAGTACTTC
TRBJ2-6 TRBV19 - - CASSILGGNGANVLTF TGTGCCAGTAGTATCTTGGGGGGTAATGGGGCCAACGTCCTGACTTTC
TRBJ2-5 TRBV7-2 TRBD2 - CASSRDKTGGSQETQYF TGTGCCAGCAGCCGAGACAAAACGGGGGGATCCCAAGAGACCCAGTACTTC
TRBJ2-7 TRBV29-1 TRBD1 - CSVQPRDRSYEQYF TGCAGCGTCCAACCCCGGGACAGATCCTACGAGCAGTACTTC
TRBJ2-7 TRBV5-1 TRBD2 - CASSLGAGASMEYF TGCGCCAGCAGCTTAGGAGCGGGGGCCTCAATGGAGTACTTC
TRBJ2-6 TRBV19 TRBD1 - CASSRTGWDSMRANVLTF TGTGCCAGTAGTAGGACAGGGTGGGACTCGATGCGGGCCAACGTCCTGACTTTC
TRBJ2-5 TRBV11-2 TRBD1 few CASSPLSGGGETQYF TGTGCCAGCAGCCCCCTCTCAGGGGGCGGTGAGACCCAGTACTTC
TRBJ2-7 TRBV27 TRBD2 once CASGGGGTYEQYF TGTGCCAGCGGAGGCGGGGGGACCTACGAGCAGTACTTC
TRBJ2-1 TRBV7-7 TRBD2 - CASSEGLAPNEQFF TGTGCTAGCAGCGAGGGACTAGCTCCCAATGAGCAGTTCTTC
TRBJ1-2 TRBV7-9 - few CASSFQVMYGYTF TGTGCCAGCAGCTTTCAGGTCATGTATGGCTACACCTTC
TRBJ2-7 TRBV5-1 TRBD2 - CASSLEGGGPYEQYF TGCGCCAGCAGCTTGGAGGGCGGGGGTCCCTACGAGCAGTACTTC